The source of this T cell receptor (beta chain) is a study of beta chain features in type 1 diabetes. The study, taken as a whole, reports: Shorter TCRB CDR3s, moderately but significantly so, marked every one of the four CD4+ subsets in Type 1 diabetes patients.

With regard to this clone: Its antigen is still unknown.

The authors reverse transcribed all of the isolated RNA, so sequencing captured expressed TCRB transcripts. Sequenced by immunoSEQ multiplex PCR; TCRdb stores in-frame clones only, minus some. The table records 200,000 to 250,000 clones, around 13% of them present only once. The CDR3 covers 15 residues. V was clipped by 8 bases and J by 5 bases; unmatched bases: 6. Germline V gives CDR1 LNHNV, CDR2 YYDKDF (reference sequence). The sample consisted of naive CD4+ T cells from blood. This clonotype was sampled from a man younger than 45 with type 1 diabetes. This sequence joins TRBV15 and TRBJ2-5; 15 bases are shared with TRBD2. DNA of the CDR3: TGTGCCACCGGTGAGGGACTAGCGGGAGGTGAGACCCAGTACTTC. It encodes CATGEGLAGGETQYF.